This TCR beta chain was sequenced in a study of blood T cell repertoires in COVID-19. The V gene's germline CDR1 is SGHRS and CDR2 YFSETQ. The CDR3 consists of 20 residues. Unmatched junction bases numbered 19, after V lost 5 bases and J lost 0 bases. Profiled with immunoSEQ multiplex PCR; TCRdb holds only in-frame clones, not every one. The sample holds hundreds of thousands of clones; about 91% are singletons and the top ten take 0.7% to 1%. The source material was peripheral blood. The sequence derives from a man between 18 and 35 years old with COVID-19, enrolled during active disease. The chain recombines TRBV5-1 with TRBJ2-3; 9 positions match TRBD2. The CDR3 sequence: CASSRVGGLAGLGSTDTQYF. As DNA, the CDR3 is TGCGCCAGCAGTCGGGTAGGGGGCCTAGCGGGGCTCGGTAGCACAGATACGCAGTATTTT.